This TCR beta chain was identified during a study of preoperative IRX-2 immunotherapy in early breast cancer. Treatment denoted: preoperative locoregional IRX-2 cytokine immunotherapy. This phase Ib study tested locoregional IRX-2 cytokine immunotherapy given before surgery. Trimming shortened V by 5 bases and J by 10 bases, and 24 bases separated the two germline ends. In germline, CDR1 is SGHNT, CDR2 YENEEA. There are 16 residues in the CDR3. Sequencing used immunoSEQ multiplex PCR; TCRdb keeps in-frame clones, though not all of them. The data contain roughly 25,000 clones, more than 65% of them singletons.

The V call is TRBV11-3, the J call TRBJ1-5; no clear D. The specimen was lymph node tissue, collected before IRX-2 immunotherapy. The source is a human donor with breast cancer. CDR3 coding DNA: TGTGCCAGCAGCCAAACGCCGGTCGGGTACGCGGGACCCCAGCATTTT. It codes for CASSQTPVGYAGPQHF.